Listed below are T cell receptor beta chains from one sample, sequenced in a study of T-cell memory formation after mild COVID-19. TCRdb analysed the 5' RACE reads with MiXCR anew, one entry per CDR3 protein. The sample gives about 290,000 distinct CDR3 sequences, roughly 15% of which show up once; about a fifth is in the top ten. Sequencing input: PBMCs or a T cell subset sorted from them (not recorded which). These receptors came from a man between 18 and 35 years old who had mild COVID-19 (a few samples of this study predate the infection). Cell type and time point are not known. Both conserved end residues are trimmed from each CDR3. D genes are given only for firm matches.

d_gene	j_gene	v_gene	CDR3aa
NA	TRBJ2-5	TRBV12-3/TRBV12-4	ASSFEGGTQY
NA	TRBJ2-5	TRBV4-3	ASSQGSLAYQETQY
NA	TRBJ1-4	TRBV20-1	SAPRGGSNEKLF
TRBD1	TRBJ2-7	TRBV10-2	ASSPGTGIPYEQY
TRBD2	TRBJ2-3	TRBV7-9	ASSRAAGGHTDTQY
NA	TRBJ1-1	TRBV28	ASSFPLLGGTEAF
NA	TRBJ1-5	TRBV4-1	ASSQDDGPPQPQH
NA	TRBJ1-5	TRBV5-5	ASSWGDGQPQH
NA	TRBJ2-1	TRBV12-3/TRBV12-4	ASSSGPRAPF
NA	TRBJ2-3	TRBV5-1	ASSSTDYTDTQY
NA	TRBJ2-5	TRBV7-9	ASSFFSQETQY
NA	TRBJ2-1	TRBV6-2/TRBV6-3	ASSYNGGPYNEQF
NA	TRBJ2-5	TRBV5-6	ASSLVGMETQY
TRBD1	TRBJ2-1	TRBV5-6	ASSPANRGQDNEQF
NA	TRBJ2-3	TRBV20-1	SARRGRERPDTQY
NA	TRBJ2-1	TRBV18	ASSPLRGNEQF
NA	TRBJ2-3	TRBV7-2	ASSYYRTASTDTQY
NA	TRBJ2-2	TRBV11-2	ASSLGFGTENTGELF
NA	TRBJ2-2	TRBV6-2/TRBV6-3	ASSTARGGGTGELF
NA	TRBJ2-2	TRBV7-8	ASSNPLTPRAAGELF
NA	TRBJ2-5	TRBV10-3	AISESSGTGETQY
TRBD2	TRBJ2-2	TRBV9	ASSHSGGKNTGELF
NA	TRBJ1-6	TRBV7-2	ASSPQTETYSPLH
NA	TRBJ1-4	TRBV5-1	ASSAGRGGNEKLF
NA	TRBJ2-2	TRBV5-1	ASSSGGTGELF
NA	TRBJ2-5	TRBV28	ASSYPGVARETQY
TRBD1	TRBJ1-6	TRBV5-1	ASSLGDRVNSPLH
NA	TRBJ1-4	TRBV6-5	ASSYSISPNLREKLF
NA	TRBJ2-7	TRBV6-7	ASSREQY
TRBD2	TRBJ2-1	TRBV7-9	ASGPSGNLNEQF
TRBD1	TRBJ1-4	TRBV7-9	ASSRQGSQEKLF
NA	TRBJ2-1	TRBV5-4	ASSFDSSYYNEQF
TRBD1	TRBJ2-3	TRBV5-1	ASSLNRGRPLSTQY
TRBD1	TRBJ2-1	TRBV5-1	ASSFPQGALNNEQF
TRBD1	TRBJ2-2	TRBV4-2	ASSQDLGQGNGELF
NA	TRBJ2-7	TRBV3-1	ASSQVGRADYEQY
TRBD2	TRBJ2-1	TRBV3-1	ASSSWTSRLGLEQF
TRBD2	TRBJ2-1	TRBV7-3	ASSRSGGVNEQF
NA	TRBJ2-1	TRBV30	AWSDESTYNEQF
TRBD1	TRBJ1-1	TRBV7-9	ASSQSHRQGFDTEAF
NA	TRBJ2-2	TRBV24-1	ATSKENTGELF
TRBD1	TRBJ1-1	TRBV29-1	SGRDSSEAF
NA	TRBJ1-4	TRBV4-3	ASSQAPRGANEKLF
NA	TRBJ1-1	TRBV19	ASSMGTQMNTEAF
TRBD2	TRBJ2-3	TRBV7-6	ASSPERGGLIDTQY
NA	TRBJ1-1	TRBV2	ASSEALEGEAF
NA	TRBJ2-2	TRBV4-3	ASSQSPDTGELF
NA	TRBJ1-1	TRBV6-2/TRBV6-3	ASSYSRHGNEAF
NA	TRBJ1-5	TRBV10-2	ASSVGTNQPQH
TRBD1	TRBJ2-3	TRBV5-1	ATNTGVGTDTQY
NA	TRBJ2-7	TRBV4-3	ASSQDSGGYEQY
TRBD2	TRBJ2-5	TRBV4-3	ASSQARAGTSVETQY
NA	TRBJ1-4	TRBV12-3/TRBV12-4	ASSLNWVGEKLF
TRBD1	TRBJ2-3	TRBV7-9	ASSFPPRGTGTTDTQY
NA	TRBJ2-1	TRBV5-1	ASSLGFDNEQF
NA	TRBJ1-5	TRBV29-1	SVQGFGNQPQH
TRBD1	TRBJ2-1	TRBV6-5	ASSSGTGVYNEQF
NA	TRBJ1-2	TRBV7-2	ASSPAHRAGGYT
TRBD2	TRBJ2-3	TRBV10-3	AISGGLAGSSTDTQY